These 2 T cell receptor beta chains share one sample of origin, sequenced in a study of blood T cell repertoires in COVID-19. Only in-frame clones appear in the TCRdb table, and some are missing; sequencing was by immunoSEQ multiplex PCR. The table lists about 62,000 clones, about nine tenths of them singletons, with 1.3% in the top ten. The source material was peripheral blood. The receptors originated from a woman aged 80 or over with acute or convalescent COVID-19.

V usage is TRBV18 and J usage is TRBJ1-2; tentative D call: TRBD1 (6 bases). CDR1 is KGHSH and CDR2 is LQKENI in the germline V gene. The germline V and J ends were trimmed by 0 bases and 4 bases, with 12 bases remaining between them. This CDR3 has 15 amino acids. CDR3 sequence: CASSPPVPRGYGYTF. CDR3 bases: TGTGCCAGCTCACCACCAGTTCCCAGGGGCTATGGCTACACCTTC.

J is TRBJ2-6 and V is TRBV21-1; no DNA check was done on the table's D call, TRBD2. TRBV21-1 is given as a pseudogene. The CDR3 extends over 15 amino acids. The CDR3 loop is CASGGVPSGANVLTF. The CDR3 nucleotides are TGTGCCAGCGGGGGGGTCCCGTCTGGGGCCAACGTCCTGACTTTC.